This T cell receptor (beta chain) was recorded in a study of T cell repertoires in cytomegalovirus infection. The ends lost 5 bases at V and 4 bases at J; junction bases unmatched: 21. The CDR3 runs 19 residues. The germline CDR1 and CDR2 sequences are PRHDT and FYEKMQ (reference sequence). TCRdb re-called the reads through MiXCR, storing one row per CDR3 protein. The sample has some 220,000 distinct CDR3 sequences, 38% seen once. Details on this clonotype: No antigen is known for it.

V usage is TRBV13 and J usage is TRBJ2-3, with 7 nucleotides matching TRBD1. This sequence originates from a human donor in good health (CMV status not recorded). Some clones in this sample may be carry-over from other donors' samples. The sample consisted of CD8+ T cells from cultured PBMCs, taken from culture after CMV antigen stimulation. The CDR3 spells CASSPYRGPSRGSADTQYF. In DNA form, the CDR3 reads TGTGCCAGCAGCCCCTACAGGGGTCCAAGCCGAGGGTCAGCAGATACGCAGTATTTT.